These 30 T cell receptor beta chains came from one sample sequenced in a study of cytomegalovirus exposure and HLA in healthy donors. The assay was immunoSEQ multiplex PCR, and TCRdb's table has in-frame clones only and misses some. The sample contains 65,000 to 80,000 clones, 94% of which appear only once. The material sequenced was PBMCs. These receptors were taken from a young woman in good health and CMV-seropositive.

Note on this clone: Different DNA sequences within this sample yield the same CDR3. CDR3 loop: CASSGLAAYNEQFF. The CDR3 nucleotides are TGTGCCAGTAGCGGACTAGCGGCTTACAATGAGCAGTTCTTC. The chain uses TRBV19 and TRBJ2-1; 10 nucleotides agree with TRBD2. Germline-derived CDR1 and CDR2 are LNHDA and SQIVND (reference sequence). This CDR3 spans 14 amino acids. V gave up 6 bases and J gave up 4 bases; unmatched junction bases: 3.

The CDR3 bases are TGCGCCAGCAGCTTCCCCGGGACAGGGGTTAGCACAGATACGCAGTATTTT. This translates into CASSFPGTGVSTDTQYF. V gene TRBV5-1 combines with J gene TRBJ2-3; 10 positions match TRBD1. The V gene end was trimmed by 2 bases and the J gene end by 0 bases; junction bases not matched to a gene: 6. The CDR3 runs 17 residues. Germline V gene sequence: CDR1 SGHRS, CDR2 YFSETQ.

For the CDR3, the DNA is TGTGCCAGCAGCAAACAGGCGGGAAGGAATGAGCAGTTCTTC. Protein product: CASSKQAGRNEQFF. The V gene is TRBV21-1, the J gene TRBJ2-1; the table's D call, TRBD2, was not checked against the DNA. TRBV21-1 is a listed pseudogene. This CDR3 spans 14 amino acids.

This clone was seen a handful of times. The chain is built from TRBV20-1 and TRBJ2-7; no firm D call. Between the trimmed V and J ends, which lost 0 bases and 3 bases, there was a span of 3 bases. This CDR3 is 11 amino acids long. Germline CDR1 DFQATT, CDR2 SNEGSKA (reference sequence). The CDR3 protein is CSARERYEQYF. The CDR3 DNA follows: TGCAGTGCTAGAGAGCGCTACGAGCAGTACTTC.

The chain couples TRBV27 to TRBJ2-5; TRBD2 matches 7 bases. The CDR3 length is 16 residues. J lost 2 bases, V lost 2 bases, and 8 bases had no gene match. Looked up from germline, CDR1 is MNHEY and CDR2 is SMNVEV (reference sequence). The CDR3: CASSLGPGGGQETQYF. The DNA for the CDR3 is TGTGCCAGCAGTTTAGGGCCGGGAGGAGGGCAAGAGACCCAGTACTTC.

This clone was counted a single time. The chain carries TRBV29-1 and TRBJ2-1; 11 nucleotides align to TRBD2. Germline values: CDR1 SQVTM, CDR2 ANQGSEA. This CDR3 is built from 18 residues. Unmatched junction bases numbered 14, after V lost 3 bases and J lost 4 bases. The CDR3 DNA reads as TGCAGCGTTGACCACGGGACTAGCGGTCCTCTGAGGTACAATGAGCAGTTCTTC. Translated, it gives CSVDHGTSGPLRYNEQFF.

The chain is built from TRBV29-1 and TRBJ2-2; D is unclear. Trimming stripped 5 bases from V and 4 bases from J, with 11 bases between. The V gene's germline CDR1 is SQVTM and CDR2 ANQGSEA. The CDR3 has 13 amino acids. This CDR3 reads CSVITTGTGELFF. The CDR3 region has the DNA TGCAGCGTTATTACGACGGGCACCGGGGAGCTGTTTTTT.

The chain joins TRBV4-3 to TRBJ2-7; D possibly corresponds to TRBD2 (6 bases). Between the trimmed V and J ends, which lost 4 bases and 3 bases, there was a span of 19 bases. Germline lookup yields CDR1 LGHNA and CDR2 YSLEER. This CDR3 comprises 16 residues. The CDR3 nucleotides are TGCGCCAGCAGCCCTGAGTACGCGGGGCCTCTCTACGAGCAGTACTTC. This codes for CASSPEYAGPLYEQYF.

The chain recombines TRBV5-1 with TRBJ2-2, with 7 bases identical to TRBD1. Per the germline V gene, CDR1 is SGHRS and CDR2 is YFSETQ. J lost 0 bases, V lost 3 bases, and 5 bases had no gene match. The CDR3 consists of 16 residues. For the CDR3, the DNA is TGCGCCAGCAGCTCACAGGGGCCCGCGAACACCGGGGAGCTGTTTTTT. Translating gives CASSSQGPANTGELFF.

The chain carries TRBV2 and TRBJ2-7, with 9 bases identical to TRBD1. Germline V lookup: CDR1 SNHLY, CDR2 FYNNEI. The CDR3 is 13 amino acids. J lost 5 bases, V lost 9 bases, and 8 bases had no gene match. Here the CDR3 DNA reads TGTGCCAGAACCGGGACAGGGACCCACGAGCAGTACTTC. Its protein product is CARTGTGTHEQYF.

This chain's CDR3 is CASSKRFDTSGNTIYF. Written as DNA, the CDR3 is TGTGCCAGCAGCAAAAGGTTCGACACCTCTGGAAACACCATATATTTT. The chain couples TRBV11-3 to TRBJ1-3; D unclear. The CDR3 has 16 residues. The germline V gene has CDR1 SGHNT and CDR2 YENEEA. The V and J ends lost 5 bases and 0 bases respectively, with 14 bases between them.

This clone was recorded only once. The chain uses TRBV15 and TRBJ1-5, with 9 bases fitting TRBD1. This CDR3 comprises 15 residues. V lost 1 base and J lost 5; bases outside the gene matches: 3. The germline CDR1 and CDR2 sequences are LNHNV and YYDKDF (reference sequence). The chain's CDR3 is CATSRVRTGDQPQHF. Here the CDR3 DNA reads TGTGCCACCAGCAGAGTTAGGACAGGGGATCAGCCCCAGCATTTT.

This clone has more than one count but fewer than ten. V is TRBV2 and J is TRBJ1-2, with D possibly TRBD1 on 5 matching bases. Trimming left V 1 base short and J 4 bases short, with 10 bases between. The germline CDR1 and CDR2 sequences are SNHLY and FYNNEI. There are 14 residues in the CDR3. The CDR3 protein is CASSEEGPFYGYTF. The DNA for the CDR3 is TGTGCCAGCAGTGAAGAGGGGCCCTTCTATGGCTACACCTTC.

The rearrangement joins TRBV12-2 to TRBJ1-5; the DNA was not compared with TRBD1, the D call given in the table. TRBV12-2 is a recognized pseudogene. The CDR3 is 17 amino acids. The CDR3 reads CASRLGHRVPIGQPQHF. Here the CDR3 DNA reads TGTGCAAGTCGCTTAGGGCACAGGGTCCCTATCGGTCAGCCCCAGCATTTT.

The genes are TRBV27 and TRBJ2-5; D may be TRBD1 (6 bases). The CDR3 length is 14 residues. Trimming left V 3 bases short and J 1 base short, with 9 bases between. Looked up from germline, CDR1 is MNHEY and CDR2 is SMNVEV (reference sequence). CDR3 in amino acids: CASSFGTLQETQYF. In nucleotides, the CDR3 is TGTGCCAGCAGTTTCGGGACACTCCAAGAGACCCAGTACTTC.

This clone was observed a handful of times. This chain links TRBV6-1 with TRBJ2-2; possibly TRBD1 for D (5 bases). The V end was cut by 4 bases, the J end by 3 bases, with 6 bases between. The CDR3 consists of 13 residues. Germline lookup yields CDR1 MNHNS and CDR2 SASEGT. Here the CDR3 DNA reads TGTGCCAGCAGTGCGACAGACACCGGGGAGCTGTTTTTT. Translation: CASSATDTGELFF.

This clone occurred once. The CDR3 is CASSPRTVLNSGANVLTF. CDR3 nucleotide sequence: TGTGCCAGCAGTCCTCGGACAGTCCTTAACTCTGGGGCCAACGTCCTGACTTTC. The gene calls are TRBV25-1 and TRBJ2-6; a weak D match, TRBD1 (6 bases). The germline CDR1 and CDR2 sequences are MGHDK and SYGVNS. Trimming pared 5 bases from V and 0 bases from J, leaving 17 bases between. The length of the CDR3 is 18 residues.

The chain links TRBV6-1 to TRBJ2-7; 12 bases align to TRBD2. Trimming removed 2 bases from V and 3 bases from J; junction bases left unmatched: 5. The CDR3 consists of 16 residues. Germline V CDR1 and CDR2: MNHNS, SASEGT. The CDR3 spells CASSELGLAGIYEQYF. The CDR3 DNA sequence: TGTGCCAGCAGTGAATTAGGACTAGCGGGAATCTACGAGCAGTACTTC.

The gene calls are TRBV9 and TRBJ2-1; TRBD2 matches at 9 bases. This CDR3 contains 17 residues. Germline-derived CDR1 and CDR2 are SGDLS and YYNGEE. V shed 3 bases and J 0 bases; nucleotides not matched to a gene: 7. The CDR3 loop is CASSAHHSGSSYNEQFF. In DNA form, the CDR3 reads TGTGCCAGCAGCGCTCACCATAGCGGGAGCTCCTACAATGAGCAGTTCTTC.

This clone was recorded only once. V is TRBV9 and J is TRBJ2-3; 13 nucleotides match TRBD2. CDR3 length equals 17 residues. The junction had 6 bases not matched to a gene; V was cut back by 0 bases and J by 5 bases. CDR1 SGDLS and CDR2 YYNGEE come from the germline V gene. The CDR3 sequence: CASSVELAGGPEDTQYF. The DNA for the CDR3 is TGTGCCAGCAGCGTAGAACTAGCGGGAGGGCCAGAAGATACGCAGTATTTT.

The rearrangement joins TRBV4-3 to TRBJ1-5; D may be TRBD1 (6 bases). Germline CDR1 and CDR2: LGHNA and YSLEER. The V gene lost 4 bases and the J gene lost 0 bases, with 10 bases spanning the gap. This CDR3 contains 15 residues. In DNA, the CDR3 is TGCGCCAGCAGCCGGGACAACCTTAGCAATCAGCCCCAGCATTTT. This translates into CASSRDNLSNQPQHF.

CDR3 in DNA: TGCGCCAGCAGCCACGGACAGGGGTTGTCCGGGGAGCTGTTTTTT. This sequence encodes CASSHGQGLSGELFF. The chain is built from TRBV4-3 and TRBJ2-2; 9 positions match TRBD1. Trimming removed 3 bases from V and 6 bases from J; junction bases left unmatched: 5. This CDR3 has 15 residues. From germline, CDR1 is LGHNA and CDR2 YSLEER.

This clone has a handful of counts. The CDR3: CASSPRVAGGLNEQFF. The CDR3, as DNA: TGTGCCAGCAGTCCCCGGGTGGCGGGAGGCTTAAATGAGCAGTTCTTC. V is TRBV2 and J is TRBJ2-1, with 8 bases that match TRBD2. CDR1 is SNHLY and CDR2 is FYNNEI in the germline V gene. The CDR3 has 16 amino acids. After removal of 5 bases from V and 7 bases from J, the junction contained 13 bases not matched to a gene.

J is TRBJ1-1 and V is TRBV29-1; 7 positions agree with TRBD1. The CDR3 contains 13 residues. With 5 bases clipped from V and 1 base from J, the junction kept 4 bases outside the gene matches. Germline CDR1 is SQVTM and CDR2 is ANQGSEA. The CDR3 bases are TGCAGCGTTCCACAGGGGACGAACACTGAAGCTTTCTTT. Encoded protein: CSVPQGTNTEAFF.

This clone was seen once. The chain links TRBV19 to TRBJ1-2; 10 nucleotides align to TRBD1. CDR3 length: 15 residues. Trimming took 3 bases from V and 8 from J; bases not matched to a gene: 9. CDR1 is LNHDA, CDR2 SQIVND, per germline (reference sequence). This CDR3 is CASSMRDRGAGGYTF. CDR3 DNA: TGTGCCAGTAGTATGCGGGACAGGGGAGCGGGGGGCTACACCTTC. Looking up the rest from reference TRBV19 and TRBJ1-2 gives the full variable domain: DGGITQSPKYLFRKEGQNVTLSCEQNLNHDAMYWYRQDPGQGLRLIYYSQIVNDFQKGDIAEGYSVSREKKESFPLTVTSAQKNPTAFYLCASSMRDRGAGGYTFGSGTRLTVV.

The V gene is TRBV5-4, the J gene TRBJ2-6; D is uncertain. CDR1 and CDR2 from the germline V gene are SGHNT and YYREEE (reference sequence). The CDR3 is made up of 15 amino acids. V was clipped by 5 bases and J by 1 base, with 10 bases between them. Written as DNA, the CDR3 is TGTGCCAGCAGGCTGGGCTATTCTGGGGCCAACGTCCTGACTTTC. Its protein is CASRLGYSGANVLTF.

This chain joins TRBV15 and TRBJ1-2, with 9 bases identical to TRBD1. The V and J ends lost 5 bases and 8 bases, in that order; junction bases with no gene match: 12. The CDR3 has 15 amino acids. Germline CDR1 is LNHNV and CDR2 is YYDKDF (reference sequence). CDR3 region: CATSGGDGQGRGYTF. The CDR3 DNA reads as TGTGCCACCAGCGGGGGGGACGGACAGGGGAGAGGCTACACCTTC.

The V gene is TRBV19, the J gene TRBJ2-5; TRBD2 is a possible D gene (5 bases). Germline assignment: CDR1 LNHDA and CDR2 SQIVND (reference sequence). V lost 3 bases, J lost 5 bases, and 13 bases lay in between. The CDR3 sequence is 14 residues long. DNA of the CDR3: TGTGCCAGTAGTATCGGAGGCAACAAGGAGACCCAGTACTTC. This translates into CASSIGGNKETQYF.

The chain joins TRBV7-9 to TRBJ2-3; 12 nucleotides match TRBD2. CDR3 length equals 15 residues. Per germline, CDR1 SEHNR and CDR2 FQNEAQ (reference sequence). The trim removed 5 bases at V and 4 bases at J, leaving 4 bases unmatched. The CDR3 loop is CASSRTSGESDTQYF. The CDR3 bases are TGTGCCAGCAGCCGGACTAGCGGGGAATCAGATACGCAGTATTTT. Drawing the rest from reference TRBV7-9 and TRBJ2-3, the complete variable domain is DTGVSQNPRHKITKRGQNVTFRCDPISEHNRLYWYRQTLGQGPEFLTYFQNEAQLEKSRLLSDRFSAERPKGSFSTLEIQRTEQGDSAMYLCASSRTSGESDTQYFGPGTRLTVL.

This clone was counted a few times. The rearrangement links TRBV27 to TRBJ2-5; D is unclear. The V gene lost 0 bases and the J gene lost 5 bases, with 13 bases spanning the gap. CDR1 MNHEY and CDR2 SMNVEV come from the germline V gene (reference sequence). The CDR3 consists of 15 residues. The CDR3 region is CASSLSMTGLETQYF. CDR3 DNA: TGTGCCAGCAGTTTATCGATGACCGGGTTGGAGACCCAGTACTTC.